This T cell receptor beta chain is from a study of beta chain features in type 1 diabetes. Overall study findings and caveats: Type 1 diabetes patients showed a moderate but significant shortening of TCRB CDR3s in all four CD4+ subsets.

There are a few counts of this clone. Its antigen remains unidentified. The whole isolated RNA underwent reverse transcription, so sequencing captured expressed TCRB transcripts. Assay: immunoSEQ multiplex PCR; the TCRdb copy retains only in-frame clones and omits some. Of about 650,000 clones listed, about an eighth are singletons. The source is a man aged 25 to 40 with type 1 diabetes. Sample: naive CD4+ T cells from blood.

The chain's CDR3 is CASSLRTGHDNSPLHF. DNA of the CDR3: TGCGCCAGCAGCTTGCGGACAGGGCACGATAATTCACCCCTCCACTTT. The chain recombines TRBV5-1 with TRBJ1-6, with 8 bases that match TRBD1. Unmatched junction bases numbered 5, after V lost 1 base and J lost 5 bases. Germline lookup yields CDR1 SGHRS and CDR2 YFSETQ. The CDR3 consists of 16 residues. The whole variable domain, remainder taken from reference TRBV5-1 and TRBJ1-6, is KAGVTQTPRYLIKTRGQQVTLSCSPISGHRSVSWYQQTPGQGLQFLFEYFSETQRNKGNFPGRFSGRQFSNSRSEMNVSTLELGDSALYLCASSLRTGHDNSPLHFGNGTRLTVT.